This TCR beta chain was sequenced for a study of OX40 agonist ivuxolimab in advanced cancers. Study-level background: The dose-escalation cohort was about 83% male, with a mean age of about 58 years, ranging roughly 23 to 85.

A few counts support this clone. Sequencing used immunoSEQ multiplex PCR; TCRdb keeps in-frame clones, though not all of them. The repertoire consists of roughly 49,000 clones, with 65% to 90% occurring once and the leading ten covering approximately 6.6%. Germline CDR1 and CDR2: ENHRY and SYGVKD. This CDR3 comprises 13 residues. With V trimmed by 5 bases and J by 8 bases, 8 bases remained unmatched. The sequence derives from an adult with an advanced solid tumor such as melanoma, head and neck, liver or kidney cancer. The rearrangement joins TRBV10-3 to TRBJ1-1, with 7 bases that match TRBD1. The sequences come from CD4+ or CD8+ T cells sorted from blood, collected in a trial of the OX40 agonist ivuxolimab. As DNA, the CDR3 is TGTGCCATCAGTTACACAGGGGCGGCGGAAGCTTTCTTT. Protein sequence: CAISYTGAAEAFF.